This T cell receptor (beta chain) appears in the sequencing data of a study of blood T cell repertoires in COVID-19. The table came from immunoSEQ multiplex PCR; TCRdb's copy has only in-frame clones and leaves some out. The sample contains over 250,000 clones, about 90% of which appear only once. Study members were between roughly 18 and 100 years old and lived in approximately 25 US regions. The study assigned cohorts using participant-reported clinical history. Symptom resolution, clearance, or two negative PCRs marked the recovered donors of Cohort 3. Material for sequencing was PBMCs or T cells enriched from blood (not recorded which). This receptor was obtained from a young woman who had recovered from COVID-19.

CDR3 bases: TGTGCCAGTAGCAACCGCAGGGTAGGTCAGCCCCAGCATTTT. Encoded protein: CASSNRRVGQPQHF. The V call is TRBV19, the J call TRBJ1-5, with D possibly TRBD1 on 5 matching bases. V shed 6 bases and J shed 6 bases, with 15 bases lying between them. Germline values: CDR1 LNHDA, CDR2 SQIVND (reference sequence). CDR3 length equals 14 residues. Together with reference TRBV19 and TRBJ1-5, the CDR3 gives the full variable domain: DGGITQSPKYLFRKEGQNVTLSCEQNLNHDAMYWYRQDPGQGLRLIYYSQIVNDFQKGDIAEGYSVSREKKESFPLTVTSAQKNPTAFYLCASSNRRVGQPQHFGDGTRLSIL.